This record concerns one TCR beta chain sequence. Its antigen remains unidentified. No base quality information exists; no much larger clone differs at one position. The data were obtained in a study of blood T cell repertoires in COVID-19 (dated by TCRdb to 2018 to 2020). About the investigation overall: Samples covering the acute and convalescent phases of COVID-19 were provided by collaborators in the United States, Italy and Spain. The dataset comprised deeply sampled blood TCRbeta repertoires from subjects exposed to, actively infected with, or recovered from COVID-19. A freely available public database, intended as a resource for researchers studying the immune response to SARS-CoV-2, is where the repertoires were released. The prospective study material was composed of cDNA or gDNA derived from T cells, B-cell-depleted T cells, or PBMCs. Samples were obtained from the ongoing ImmuneRACE study (first 160 participants) and from roughly 1,300 subjects provided by 6 global collaborators. The sample metadata nearly always contained a de-identified subject ID, COVID-19 status, age in years and sex. Where available, HLA class I and class II types were obtained from metadata supplied by the sample provider rather than from assay-based typing.

The immunoSEQ Assay, a bias-controlled multiplex PCR, was used to amplify TCRbeta CDR3 regions from genomic DNA. Concerning the study's data processing: Within the assay, amplification of reference gene primers was used to estimate how many nucleated cells each sample contained. Sequence reads were collapsed and filtered to measure the absolute abundance of every unique TCRbeta CDR3 rearrangement. Productive Simpson clonality was computed per sample as the square root of Simpson's diversity index over productive rearrangements. The source is immuneACCESS, and TCRdb retained only in-frame sequences with V and J called. Part of the clones is not carried over; for the studies checked, unresolved V genes explain less than half of this, and the remainder is unexplained. V, J and clone size are taken as reported in that table, and D and trimming were inferred from the DNA itself. The sample profile shows 250,000 to 300,000 clones; over 70% of them were found once. The top ten clones comprise about 5.7% of the sample.

Collaborating institutions collected whole blood in K2EDTA tubes following their own protocols. For TCRbeta analysis, collaborators shipped samples as frozen whole blood, isolated PBMCs, or DNA extracted from either of those sample types. The CDR3 measures 12 amino acids from cysteine to phenylalanine. Kept here is only the CDR3 DNA, which spans 36 bases and is read in frame from base 1. In the germline V gene, CDR1 corresponds to MDHEN and CDR2 to SYDVKM. V is pruned by 11 bases and J by 6 bases, leaving 9 bases of the junction without a gene match. The paper as a whole reports these results and caveats: How much clinical and demographic metadata was included differed by source and by participant, and the metadata was provided uncurated.

The receptor was derived from a man of 80 years or more with acute or convalescent COVID-19. Specimen: peripheral blood. The chain is made from TRBV28 and TRBJ2-5; 7 central bases correspond to TRBD1. The CDR3 protein is CAAPDRSKTQYF. The DNA reads as follows: TGTGCCGCCCCGGACAGGTCCAAGACCCAGTACTTC.